This T cell receptor (beta chain) is drawn from a study of T-cell reconstitution after alpha-beta-depleted transplantation in children. As it was prepared, the TCRbeta library received unique molecular identifiers. TCRdb re-derived calls from the PCR reads in MiXCR, one entry per CDR3 protein. Of some 500,000 distinct CDR3 sequences in the sample, about 17% were seen once. The CDR3 runs 18 residues. Trimming removed 1 base from V and 6 bases from J; junction bases left unmatched: 13. Germline V gene sequence: CDR1 MGHRA, CDR2 YSYEKL. Material: PBMCs from the stem cell graft donor, obtained from the stem cell graft. The TCR was taken from a human donor who donated a stem cell graft to a child with acute lymphoblastic leukemia. The chain employs TRBV4-1 and TRBJ2-1, with 9 bases aligning to TRBD2. CDR3 DNA sequence: TGCGCCAGCAGCCAAGCCCGATGGGCAGCGGGAGGATTCAATGAGCAGTTCTTC. Its translation is CASSQARWAAGGFNEQFF.